Reported below is one T cell receptor beta chain. The data originate from a study of CD8+CD57+ T cells in acquired aplastic anemia. Profiles of TCR beta VDJ and CDR3 were generated from a genomic DNA template. Using its own MiXCR run on the reads, TCRdb lists one record per CDR3 protein. The repertoire has under 200,000 distinct CDR3 sequences, around 75% of them found once; the top ten carry approximately 48%. Sequenced patients had shown CD8+CD57+ cell expansion by flow cytometry. None of the patients had been given any therapy when their blood was sampled. The sequencing input was sorted CD4+, CD8+, or CD8+CD57+ T cells (not recorded which) from PBMCs. The sequence was collected from a human donor with aplastic anemia.

DNA for the CDR3: TGTGCCATCAGTGAGTCGCGGACAGGGGCGGGAGCCGGGGAGCTGTTTTTT. Residues: CAISESRTGAGAGELFF. The chain recombines TRBV10-3 with TRBJ2-2, with TRBD1 matching over 9 bases. Per the germline V gene, CDR1 is ENHRY and CDR2 is SYGVKD. V was pared by 0 bases and J by 6 bases, with 8 bases of the junction left unmatched. CDR3 length equals 17 residues.